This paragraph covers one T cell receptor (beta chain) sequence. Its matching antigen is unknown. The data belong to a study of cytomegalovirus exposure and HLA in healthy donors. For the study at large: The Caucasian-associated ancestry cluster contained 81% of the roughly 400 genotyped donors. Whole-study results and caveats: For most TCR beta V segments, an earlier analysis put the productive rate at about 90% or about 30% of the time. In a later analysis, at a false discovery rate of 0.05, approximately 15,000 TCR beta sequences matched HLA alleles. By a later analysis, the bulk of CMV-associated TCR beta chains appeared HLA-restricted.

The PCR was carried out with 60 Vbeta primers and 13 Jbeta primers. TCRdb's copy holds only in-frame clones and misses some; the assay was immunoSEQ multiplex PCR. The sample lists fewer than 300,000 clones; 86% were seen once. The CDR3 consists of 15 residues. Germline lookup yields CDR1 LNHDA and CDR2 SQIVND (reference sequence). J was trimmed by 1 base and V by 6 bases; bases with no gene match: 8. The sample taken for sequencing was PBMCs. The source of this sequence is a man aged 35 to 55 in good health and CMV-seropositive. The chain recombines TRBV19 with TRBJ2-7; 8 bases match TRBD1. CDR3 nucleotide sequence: TGTGCCAGTAGAGGATTCGGACAGGGATCCTACGAGCAGTACTTC. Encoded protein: CASRGFGQGSYEQYF.